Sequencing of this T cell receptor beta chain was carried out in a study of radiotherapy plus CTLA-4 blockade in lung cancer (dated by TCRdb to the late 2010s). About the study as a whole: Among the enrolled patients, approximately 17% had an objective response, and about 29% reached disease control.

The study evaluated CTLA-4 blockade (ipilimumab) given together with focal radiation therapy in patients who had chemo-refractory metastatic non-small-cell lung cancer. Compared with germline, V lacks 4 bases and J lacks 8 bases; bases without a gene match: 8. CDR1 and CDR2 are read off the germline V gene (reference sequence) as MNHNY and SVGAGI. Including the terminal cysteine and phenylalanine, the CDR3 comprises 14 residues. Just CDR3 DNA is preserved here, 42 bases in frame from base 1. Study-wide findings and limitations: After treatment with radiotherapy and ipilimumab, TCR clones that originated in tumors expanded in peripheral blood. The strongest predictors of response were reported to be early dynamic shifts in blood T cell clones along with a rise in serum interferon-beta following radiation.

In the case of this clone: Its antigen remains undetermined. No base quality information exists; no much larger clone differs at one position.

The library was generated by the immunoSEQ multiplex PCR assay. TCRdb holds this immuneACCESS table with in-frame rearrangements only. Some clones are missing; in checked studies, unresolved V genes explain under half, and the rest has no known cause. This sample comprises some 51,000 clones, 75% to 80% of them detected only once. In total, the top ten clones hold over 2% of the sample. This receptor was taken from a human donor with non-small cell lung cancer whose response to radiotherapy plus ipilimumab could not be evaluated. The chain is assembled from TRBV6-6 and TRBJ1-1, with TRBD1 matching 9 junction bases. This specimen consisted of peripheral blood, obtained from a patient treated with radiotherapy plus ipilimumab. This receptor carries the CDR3 CASSLTDRGNEAFF. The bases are TGTGCCAGCAGTTTAACCGACAGGGGGAACGAAGCTTTCTTT.